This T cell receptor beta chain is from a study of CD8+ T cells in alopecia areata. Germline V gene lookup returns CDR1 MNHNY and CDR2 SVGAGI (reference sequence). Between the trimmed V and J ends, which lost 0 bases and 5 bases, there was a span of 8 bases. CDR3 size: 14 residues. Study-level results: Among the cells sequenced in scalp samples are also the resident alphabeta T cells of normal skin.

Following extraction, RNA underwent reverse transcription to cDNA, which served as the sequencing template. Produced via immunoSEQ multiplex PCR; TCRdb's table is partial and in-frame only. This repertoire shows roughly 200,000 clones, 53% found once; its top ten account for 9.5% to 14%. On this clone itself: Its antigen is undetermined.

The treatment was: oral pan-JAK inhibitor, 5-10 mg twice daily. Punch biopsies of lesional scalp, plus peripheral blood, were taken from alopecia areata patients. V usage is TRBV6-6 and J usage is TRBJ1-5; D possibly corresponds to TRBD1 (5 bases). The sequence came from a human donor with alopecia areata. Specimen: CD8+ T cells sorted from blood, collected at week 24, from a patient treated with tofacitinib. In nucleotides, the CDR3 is TGTGCCAGCAGTTACTCGTGGGGGGATCAGCCCCAGCATTTT. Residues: CASSYSWGDQPQHF.